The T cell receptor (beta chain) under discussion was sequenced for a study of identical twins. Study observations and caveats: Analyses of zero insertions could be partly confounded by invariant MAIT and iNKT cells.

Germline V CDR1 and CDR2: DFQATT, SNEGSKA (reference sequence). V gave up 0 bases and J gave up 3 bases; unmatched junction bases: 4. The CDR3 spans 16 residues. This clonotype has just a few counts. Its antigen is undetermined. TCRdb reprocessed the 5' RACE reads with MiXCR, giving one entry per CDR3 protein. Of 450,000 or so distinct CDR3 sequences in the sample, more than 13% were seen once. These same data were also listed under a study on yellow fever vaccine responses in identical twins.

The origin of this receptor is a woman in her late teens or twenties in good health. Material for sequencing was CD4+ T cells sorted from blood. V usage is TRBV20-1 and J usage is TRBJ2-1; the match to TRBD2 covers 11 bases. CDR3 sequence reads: CSARDATSGNYNEQFF. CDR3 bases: TGCAGTGCTAGAGATGCGACTAGCGGGAACTACAATGAGCAGTTCTTC.